This record concerns one TCR beta chain sequence. Antigen specificity is unknown. In the CD4+ fraction, cells were divided into CD45RA+ naive and CD45RA-negative memory subsets. Some 27,000 T cell genomes, or around 200 ng DNA, went into the sorted-subset replicate PCRs. Assay: immunoSEQ multiplex PCR; the TCRdb copy retains only in-frame clones and omits some. The sample holds about 1.1 million clones, approximately 80% seen once. This sample was included in a study of shared clonotypes between healthy human individuals. Study-wide results and caveats: The study found approximately 5% of naive CD4 clonotypes shared across a few donors. Generally, naive subsets came out with larger estimated richness than memory subsets.

Sequenced input: memory CD4+ T cells from PBMCs. Subset: CD45RA-negative fraction. The TCR comes from a young man in good health. Some clones in this sample may be carry-over from other donors' samples.

The CDR3 sequence is CASTLTKREVTYEQYF. In DNA form, the CDR3 reads TGTGCCAGCACCCTAACCAAGCGGGAGGTAACCTACGAGCAGTACTTC. The chain is built from TRBV7-6 and TRBJ2-7, with 9 bases matching TRBD2. CDR1 is SGHVS, CDR2 FNYEAQ, per germline. The CDR3 sequence is 16 residues long. V dropped 7 bases and J dropped 2; count of bases not matched to a gene: 12.